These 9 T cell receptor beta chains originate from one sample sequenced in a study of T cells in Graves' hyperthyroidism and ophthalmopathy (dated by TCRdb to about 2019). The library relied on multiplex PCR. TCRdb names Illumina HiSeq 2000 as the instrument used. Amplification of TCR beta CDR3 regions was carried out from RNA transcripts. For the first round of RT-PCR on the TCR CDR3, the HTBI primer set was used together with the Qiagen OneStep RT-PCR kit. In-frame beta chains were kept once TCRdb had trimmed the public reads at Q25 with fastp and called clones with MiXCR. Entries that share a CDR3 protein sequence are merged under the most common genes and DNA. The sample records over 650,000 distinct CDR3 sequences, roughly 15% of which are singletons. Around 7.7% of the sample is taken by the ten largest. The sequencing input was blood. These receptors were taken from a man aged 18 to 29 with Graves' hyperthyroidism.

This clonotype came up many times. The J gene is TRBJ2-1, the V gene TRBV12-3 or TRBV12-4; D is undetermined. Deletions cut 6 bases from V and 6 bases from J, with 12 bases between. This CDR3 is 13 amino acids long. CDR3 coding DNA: TGTGCCAGCAGGAAGCTGCGAGCCAATGAGCAGTTCTTC. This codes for CASRKLRANEQFF.

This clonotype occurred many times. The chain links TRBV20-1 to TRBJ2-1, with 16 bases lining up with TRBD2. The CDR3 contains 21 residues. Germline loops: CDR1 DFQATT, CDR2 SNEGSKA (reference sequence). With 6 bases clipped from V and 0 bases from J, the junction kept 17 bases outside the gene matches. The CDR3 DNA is TGCAGTGCCGCCGCGAGGGGCGCGGGACTAGCGGGAGGGACCTCCTACAATGAGCAGTTCTTC. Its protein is CSAAARGAGLAGGTSYNEQFF.

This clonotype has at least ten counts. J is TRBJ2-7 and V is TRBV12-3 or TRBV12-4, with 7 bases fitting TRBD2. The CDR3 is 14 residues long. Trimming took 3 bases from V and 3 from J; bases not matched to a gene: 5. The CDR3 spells CASSFLAEGYEQYF. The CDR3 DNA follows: TGTGCCAGCAGTTTCCTAGCGGAGGGCTACGAGCAGTACTTC.

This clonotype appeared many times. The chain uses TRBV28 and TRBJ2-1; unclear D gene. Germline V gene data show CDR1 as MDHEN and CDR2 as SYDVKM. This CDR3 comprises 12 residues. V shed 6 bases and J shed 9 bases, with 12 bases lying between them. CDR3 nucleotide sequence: TGTGCCAGCAGCCAGCAGTCATTTGAGCAGTTCTTC. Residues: CASSQQSFEQFF. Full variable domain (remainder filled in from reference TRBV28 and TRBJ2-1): DVKVTQSSRYLVKRTGEKVFLECVQDMDHENMFWYRQDPGLGLRLIYFSYDVKMKEKGDIPEGYSVSREKKERFSLILESASTNQTSMYLCASSQQSFEQFFGPGTRLTVL.

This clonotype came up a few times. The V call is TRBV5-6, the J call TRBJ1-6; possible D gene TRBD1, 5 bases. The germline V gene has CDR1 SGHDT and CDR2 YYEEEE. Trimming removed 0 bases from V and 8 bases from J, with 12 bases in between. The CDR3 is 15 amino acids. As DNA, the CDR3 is TGTGCCAGCAGCTTGGTGCGGGGGAGGGATTCACCCCTCCACTTT. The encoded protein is CASSLVRGRDSPLHF. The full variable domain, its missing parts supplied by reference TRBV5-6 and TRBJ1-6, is DAGVTQSPTHLIKTRGQQVTLRCSPKSGHDTVSWYQQALGQGPQFIFQYYEEEERQRGNFPDRFSGHQFPNYSSELNVNALLLGDSALYLCASSLVRGRDSPLHFGNGTRLTVT.

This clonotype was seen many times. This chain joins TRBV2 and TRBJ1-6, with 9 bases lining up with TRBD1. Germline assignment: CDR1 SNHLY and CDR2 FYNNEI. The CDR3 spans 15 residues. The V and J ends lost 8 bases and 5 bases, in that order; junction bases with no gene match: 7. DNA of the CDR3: TGTGCCAGCGGCCCTGGACAGGGGAATAATTCACCCCTCCACTTT. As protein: CASGPGQGNNSPLHF.

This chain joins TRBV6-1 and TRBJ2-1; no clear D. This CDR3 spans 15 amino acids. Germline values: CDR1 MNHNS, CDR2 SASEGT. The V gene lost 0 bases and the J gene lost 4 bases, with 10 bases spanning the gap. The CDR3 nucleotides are TGTGCCAGCAGTGAAGCTTTAACAGCTTACAATGAGCAGTTCTTC. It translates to CASSEALTAYNEQFF.

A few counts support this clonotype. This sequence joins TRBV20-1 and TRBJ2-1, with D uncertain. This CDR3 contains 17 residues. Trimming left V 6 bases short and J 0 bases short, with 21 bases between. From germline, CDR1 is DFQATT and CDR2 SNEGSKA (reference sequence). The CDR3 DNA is TGCAGTGCCCCTCCCCGGCAGTACCCCTACTCCTACAATGAGCAGTTCTTC. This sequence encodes CSAPPRQYPYSYNEQFF.

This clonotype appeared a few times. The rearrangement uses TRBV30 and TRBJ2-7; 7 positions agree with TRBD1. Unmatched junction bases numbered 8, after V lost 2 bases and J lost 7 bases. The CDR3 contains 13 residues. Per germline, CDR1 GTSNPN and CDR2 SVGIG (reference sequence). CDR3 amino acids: CAWSWVRGQEQYF. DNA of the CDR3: TGTGCCTGGAGTTGGGTTAGGGGGCAAGAGCAGTACTTC.